The rows below give T cell receptor beta chains drawn from one sample of a study of control samples from healthy donors and cancer patients. Assay used: immunoSEQ multiplex PCR; TCRdb lists only in-frame clones, some missing. The sample holds 95,000 to 100,000 clones; about 89% are singletons and the top ten take 7.8%. The sample was blood. These receptors were collected from a man aged 25-40 years in good health. CDR3s include the opening cysteine and the closing phenylalanine or tryptophan. A D gene is named only where the DNA matches it firmly. Clone size, where shown, is once, few, many, or a class for clones that have expanded.

TRBV9	TRBJ2-3	NA	TRBD1	TGTGCCAGCAGCGTGGGGACAGGGCCTAGCACAGATACGCAGTATTTT	CASSVGTGPSTDTQYF
TRBV6-7	TRBJ2-4	few	NA	TGTGCCAGCTGTCCGGGGGCGGCCAAAAACATTCAGTACTTC	CASCPGAAKNIQYF
TRBV3-1/TRBV3-2	TRBJ1-5	NA	NA	TGTGCCAGCAGCCAAGTGGACGAAGGAAGCAATCAGCCCCAGCATTTT	CASSQVDEGSNQPQHF
TRBV5-1	TRBJ2-3	once	TRBD2	TGCGCCAGCAGCTTGAGCGGACTAGCGGGGGGGACAGATACGCAGTATTTT	CASSLSGLAGGTDTQYF
TRBV27	TRBJ2-5	NA	NA	TGTGCCAGCAGTTTACGCCGGCATGGGGGAGAGACCCAGTACTTC	CASSLRRHGGETQYF
TRBV27	TRBJ2-1	NA	NA	TGTGCCAGCAGTTTTGGGCGACTCTACAATGAGCAGTTCTTC	CASSFGRLYNEQFF
TRBV7-2	TRBJ1-5	NA	NA	TGTGCCAGCAGTCCCACCCACCAGGGGTATAGCAATCAGCCCCAGCATTTT	CASSPTHQGYSNQPQHF
TRBV4-3	TRBJ2-7	NA	NA	TGCGCCAGCAGCCAAATAGTGGGGGATTTCTCCTACGAGCAGTACTTC	CASSQIVGDFSYEQYF
TRBV4-3	TRBJ1-2	NA	NA	TGCGCCAGCAGGGGACCGGGACAAGGTCGAACCCCCTATGGCTACACCTTC	CASRGPGQGRTPYGYTF
TRBV28	TRBJ2-7	NA	TRBD2	TGTGCCAGCAGTTTGGCCACTAGCGGGAGTTGGGAGCAGTACTTC	CASSLATSGSWEQYF
TRBV9	TRBJ2-2	NA	NA	TGTGCCAGCAGCGTCGGGGGACAGAGGAAAGCCGGGGAGCTGTTTTTT	CASSVGGQRKAGELFF
TRBV5-6	TRBJ1-5	few	NA	TGTGCCAGCAGCTTCTTTCCCTTGGGTCCCCGGCCCCAGCATTTT	CASSFFPLGPRPQHF
TRBV24-1	TRBJ2-3	NA	TRBD1	TGTGCCACCAGTGGGACAGGGGGCGCGGGTACGCAGTATTTT	CATSGTGGAGTQYF
TRBV6-6	TRBJ2-1	NA	TRBD2	TGTGCCAGCAGCTCCGGGACTACCTACAACAATGAGCAGTTCTTC	CASSSGTTYNNEQFF
TRBV10-2	TRBJ1-2	NA	NA	TGCGCCAGCAGTGAGTATCGCGGAGGGTCGTACGGCTACACCTTC	CASSEYRGGSYGYTF
TRBV3-1/TRBV3-2	TRBJ2-1	NA	TRBD2	TGTGCCAGCAGCCAGAGGACTAGCGGGGCGAGCAATGAGCAGTTCTTC	CASSQRTSGASNEQFF
TRBV12-3/TRBV12-4	TRBJ2-4	NA	NA	TGTGCCAGCAGTGGGACAGCCAAAAACATTCAGTACTTC	CASSGTAKNIQYF
TRBV7-8	TRBJ1-1	NA	TRBD1	TGTGCCAGCAGCTCTCGGACAGGGGGGACTGAAGCTTTCTTT	CASSSRTGGTEAFF
TRBV7-3	TRBJ2-5	NA	TRBD1	TGTGCCAGCAGCCGGGACAGGGGAGAGACCCAGTACTTC	CASSRDRGETQYF
TRBV28	TRBJ1-2	NA	NA	NA	CASSSFGNGRQGLGYTF
TRBV7-9	TRBJ2-3	NA	NA	TGTGCCAGCAGCTTAACGGGCGGGACCCTCACAGATACGCAGTATTTT	CASSLTGGTLTDTQYF
TRBV6-5	TRBJ2-7	NA	NA	TGTGCCAGCAGTTACGAATCGACAGGCGTCTACGAGCAGTACTTC	CASSYESTGVYEQYF
TRBV2	TRBJ1-6	many	NA	TGTGCCAGCACCGAGGACCTCCGTTCACCCCTCCACTTT	CASTEDLRSPLHF
TRBV6-6	TRBJ1-1	many	NA	TGTGCCAGCAGGACCCTGGGGGGGCTGAACACTGAAGCTTTCTTT	CASRTLGGLNTEAFF
TRBV19	TRBJ1-6	once	NA	TGTGCCAGTAGGGAAACGGGAGTCAATAATTCACCCCTCCACTTT	CASRETGVNNSPLHF
TRBV18	TRBJ1-2	NA	NA	TGTGCCAGCTCACCACCTCACAGGGATGGCTACACCTTC	CASSPPHRDGYTF
TRBV7-9	TRBJ2-2	NA	NA	TGTGCCAGCAGCTTAACCAGGGACACCGGGGAGCTGTTTTTT	CASSLTRDTGELFF
TRBV24-1	TRBJ2-2	NA	NA	TGTGCCACCAGTGATTACGGGAGGAGGACAGGGAACACCGGGGAGCTGTTTTTT	CATSDYGRRTGNTGELFF
TRBV7-3	TRBJ1-4	NA	NA	TGTGCCAGCAGGAACACAGGAGGTGAAAAACTGTTTTTT	CASRNTGGEKLFF
TRBV5-1	TRBJ1-1	NA	TRBD1	TGCGCCAGCAGCTTGCTGGGCCCTGGACAGGGGAGGGCGAACACTGAAGCTTTCTTT	CASSLLGPGQGRANTEAFF
TRBV29-1	TRBJ1-2	NA	NA	TGCAGCGTTGAATCCGCTAACTATGGCTACACCTTC	CSVESANYGYTF
TRBV7-9	TRBJ2-1	NA	TRBD1	TGTGCCAGCAGCTTACGTCGTGTGGGTCTGCGACAGGGGTACAATGAGCAGTTCTTC	CASSLRRVGLRQGYNEQFF
TRBV28	TRBJ2-3	NA	TRBD2	TGTGCCAGCAGCCCTTCGGGGGGTGCGCAAGGTACGCAGTATTTT	CASSPSGGAQGTQYF
TRBV10-1	TRBJ2-2	NA	TRBD1	TGCGCCGTCGGGACAGGGGGGACCGGGGAGCTGTTTTTT	CAVGTGGTGELFF
TRBV11-2	TRBJ1-1	once	NA	TGTGCCAGCAGCTCCGGGACGAACACTGAAGCTTTCTTT	CASSSGTNTEAFF
TRBV7-6	TRBJ1-3	NA	TRBD1	TGTGCCAGCAGCTCCCCGACAGGGCAGAGAGGGGGAAACACCATATATTTT	CASSSPTGQRGGNTIYF
TRBV5-6	TRBJ1-3	NA	TRBD1	TGTGCCAGCAGCTTGGCCGGGACAGGGTATTCTGGAAACACCATATATTTT	CASSLAGTGYSGNTIYF
TRBV7-2	TRBJ1-5	NA	NA	TGTGCCAGCAGGTCGACAGGACAGCCCCAGCATTTT	CASRSTGQPQHF
TRBV5-8	TRBJ1-5	NA	NA	TGTGCCAGCAGCCAGGGGCTCAATCAGCCCCAGCATTTT	CASSQGLNQPQHF
TRBV6-5	TRBJ2-5	once	NA	TGTGCCAGCAGTTACGAACCTGAAGAGACCCAGTACTTC	CASSYEPEETQYF
TRBV19	TRBJ2-4	NA	NA	TGTGCCAGTAGTATAGGGGCAGGGAAGGACATTCAGTACTTC	CASSIGAGKDIQYF
TRBV28	TRBJ1-2	once	NA	TGTGCCAGCAGCTATTCAGGTCCTATGCGCTACACCTTC	CASSYSGPMRYTF
TRBV7-9	TRBJ1-5	NA	NA	TGTGCCAGCAGCTTAGAGGGACGGGGCAATCAGCCCCAGCATTTT	CASSLEGRGNQPQHF
TRBV6-5	TRBJ2-2	once	NA	TGTGCCAGCAGCTTCTTTCAGGTGGGGATCGGGGAGCTGTTTTTT	CASSFFQVGIGELFF
TRBV27	TRBJ1-2	NA	NA	TGTGCCAGCAGTTTATCAGCCGGGCAGGGGAATGGCTACACCTTC	CASSLSAGQGNGYTF
TRBV19	TRBJ2-3	NA	NA	TGTGCCAGTAGTAAACGAGAACGGCCAGATACGCAGTATTTT	CASSKRERPDTQYF
TRBV5-1	TRBJ2-7	once	NA	TGCGCCAGCAGCTTAACTTCCCCAGTGAGGGCCTACGAGCAGTACTTC	CASSLTSPVRAYEQYF
TRBV14	TRBJ1-1	once	TRBD1	TGTGCCAGCAGTTCAGGGGGCATAGGAGCTTTCTTT	CASSSGGIGAFF